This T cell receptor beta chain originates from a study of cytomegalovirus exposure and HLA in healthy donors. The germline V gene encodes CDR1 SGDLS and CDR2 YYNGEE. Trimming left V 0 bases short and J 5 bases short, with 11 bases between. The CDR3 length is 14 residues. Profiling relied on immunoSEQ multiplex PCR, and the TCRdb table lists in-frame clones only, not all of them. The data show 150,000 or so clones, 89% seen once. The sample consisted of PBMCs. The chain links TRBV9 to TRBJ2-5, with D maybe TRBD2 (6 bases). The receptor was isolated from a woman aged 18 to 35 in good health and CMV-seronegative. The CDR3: CASSVGSGVETQYF. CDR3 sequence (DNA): TGTGCCAGCAGCGTAGGCTCGGGGGTCGAGACCCAGTACTTC.